This T cell receptor (beta chain) was captured in a study of tumor-infiltrating lymphocytes in primary liver carcinoma. Total RNA amounting to about 520 ng was the source from which TCR beta cDNA was made with a constant-region primer. Libraries covering TCR beta were generated through three nested multiplex PCR rounds (using a slightly modified ARM-PCR). Running about 11 cycles apiece, the first two PCR rounds relied on TRBV1-TRBV30 forward primers together with a C-beta reverse primer. In TCRdb, the multiplex PCR reads were re-called with MiXCR into one record per CDR3 protein. Of roughly 100,000 distinct CDR3 sequences in the sample, approximately 78% are singletons; the top ten hold approximately 20%. Regarding this clonotype: One junction end does not reproduce the germline sequence, and a read error may be involved.

The CDR3 loop spans 13 amino acids. Germline CDR1 is MNHEY and CDR2 is SVGEGT. Co-extracted RNA and DNA came from around 20-30 mg of unsorted bulk tissue. Five discrete regions of every tumor underwent sampling. Sequencing input: liver tumor tissue from sampling region 3. The subset denotes: tumor region T3, left-lateral pole. This clonotype was obtained from a man in his forties or fifties with primary liver carcinoma and hepatitis B virus infection. This chain links TRBV6-2 or TRBV6-3 with TRBJ2-5; no clear D gene. The CDR3 DNA follows: TGTGTCAGCAGTTACACGCAGCAAGAGACCCAGTACTTC. This codes for CVSSYTQQETQYF.